What follows are 18 T cell receptor beta chains derived from one specimen sequenced in a study of PD-1 blockade in classical Hodgkin lymphoma. Sequencing used immunoSEQ multiplex PCR; TCRdb keeps in-frame clones, though not all of them. The repertoire holds tens of thousands of clones, with 70% to 80% as singletons. The time point here: cycle 4 day 1 (C4D1), after less than seven weeks of nivolumab. Each patient's relapse followed autologous stem cell transplantation, and brentuximab vedotin exposure varied. Out of thawed PBMCs, magnetic negative selection purified CD4+ T cells. Sequenced here: CD4+ T cells from blood, sampled before the fourth cycle of nivolumab. The receptors shown here come from a human donor with classical Hodgkin lymphoma.

This clone appeared a few times. This chain uses TRBV7-9 with TRBJ2-7; D is ambiguous. The ends were cut back, 1 base at V and 1 base at J, with 2 bases in the middle. Per germline, CDR1 SEHNR and CDR2 FQNEAQ (reference sequence). This CDR3 spans 12 amino acids. This CDR3 is CASSLGSYEQYF. CDR3 in DNA: TGTGCCAGCAGCTTAGGTTCCTACGAGCAGTACTTC.

In DNA form, the CDR3 reads TGCAGCGTTGGGGGTACGGAGAACACTGAAGCTTTCTTT. Its translation is CSVGGTENTEAFF. This chain joins TRBV29-1 and TRBJ1-1; D remains ambiguous. V was trimmed by 4 bases and J by 1 base, leaving 10 bases between them. Germline lookup yields CDR1 SQVTM and CDR2 ANQGSEA. The CDR3 runs to 13 residues. The full variable domain, its missing parts supplied by reference TRBV29-1 and TRBJ1-1, is SAVISQKPSRDICQRGTSLTIQCQVDSQVTMMFWYRQQPGQSLTLIATANQGSEATYESGFVIDKFPISRPNLTFSTLTVSNMSPEDSSIYLCSVGGTENTEAFFGQGTRLTVV.

This clone was seen a single time. This chain uses TRBV10-3 with TRBJ2-7; 7 positions agree with TRBD1. The CDR3 spans 15 residues. V lost 0 bases and J lost 2; bases outside the gene matches: 4. Germline-derived CDR1 and CDR2 are ENHRY and SYGVKD. CDR3 amino acids: CAISESDRVTYEQYF. The CDR3 DNA reads as TGTGCCATCAGTGAGTCTGACAGGGTCACCTACGAGCAGTACTTC.

The rearrangement uses TRBV19 and TRBJ2-3, with 12 bases identical to TRBD2. This CDR3 spans 15 amino acids. The germline V gene encodes CDR1 LNHDA and CDR2 SQIVND (reference sequence). J was trimmed by 4 bases and V by 4 bases; bases with no gene match: 3. CDR3 sequence (DNA): TGTGCCAGTAGTACTAGCGGGGGGGCCTCAGATACGCAGTATTTT. It codes for CASSTSGGASDTQYF.

This chain connects TRBV27 to TRBJ2-5; D unclear. Trimming shortened V by 3 bases and J by 8 bases, and 19 bases separated the two germline ends. The CDR3 extends over 15 amino acids. Germline V gives CDR1 MNHEY, CDR2 SMNVEV (reference sequence). This chain's CDR3 is CASSFSTTSRKTQYF. Here the CDR3 DNA reads TGTGCCAGCAGTTTCTCCACGACGAGTCGCAAAACCCAGTACTTC.

V is TRBV11-2 and J is TRBJ1-2, with D unresolved. V was shortened by 3 bases and J by 6 bases, with 11 bases between the two germline ends. The CDR3 loop spans 13 amino acids. Germline V gene lookup returns CDR1 SGHAT and CDR2 FQNNGV. For the CDR3, the DNA is TGTGCCAGCAGCTTTTCAAGGGTGGATGGCTACACCTTC. It yields the protein CASSFSRVDGYTF.

The rearrangement links TRBV4-3 to TRBJ1-1, with D perhaps matching TRBD1 (6 bases). V was trimmed by 0 bases and J by 10 bases, leaving 12 bases between them. Per the germline V gene, CDR1 is LGHNA and CDR2 is YSLEER. The CDR3 totals 13 residues. The CDR3 DNA is TGCGCCAGCAGCCAAGAGGGGGGCGGGGGAGCTTTCTTT. Protein: CASSQEGGGGAFF.

This clone was detected a few times. The J gene is TRBJ2-7, the V gene TRBV6-5, with 9 nucleotides matching TRBD1. Germline loops: CDR1 MNHEY, CDR2 SVGAGI. With V trimmed by 5 bases and J by 6 bases, 8 bases remained unmatched. The CDR3 loop spans 14 amino acids. DNA of the CDR3: TGTGCCAGCAGTCCGGACAGGGGACGGTCCGAGCAGTACTTC. Its protein product is CASSPDRGRSEQYF.

This clone has just a few counts. The chain uses TRBV5-1 and TRBJ2-7; no clear D gene. Germline V lookup: CDR1 SGHRS, CDR2 YFSETQ. Trimming took 3 bases from V and 4 from J, leaving 11 bases between them. The CDR3 is 13 residues long. CDR3 in amino acids: CASSSLSKYEQYF. The CDR3 DNA follows: TGCGCCAGCAGCTCCCTGAGCAAATACGAGCAGTACTTC. Supplemented by reference TRBV5-1 and TRBJ2-7, the full variable domain reads KAGVTQTPRYLIKTRGQQVTLSCSPISGHRSVSWYQQTPGQGLQFLFEYFSETQRNKGNFPGRFSGRQFSNSRSEMNVSTLELGDSALYLCASSSLSKYEQYFGPGTRLTVT.

This clone was observed a handful of times. The chain recombines TRBV5-1 with TRBJ1-4; TRBD1 aligns across 7 bases. The CDR3 consists of 14 residues. CDR1 and CDR2 (germline): SGHRS, YFSETQ. J was trimmed by 7 bases and V by 3 bases; bases with no gene match: 6. The CDR3 loop is CASSSTGEGEKLFF. DNA for the CDR3: TGCGCCAGCAGCTCCACAGGGGAGGGTGAAAAACTGTTTTTT.

The V call is TRBV7-2, the J call TRBJ2-3, with D perhaps matching TRBD2 (6 bases). Per germline, CDR1 SGHTA and CDR2 FQGNSA. Trimming took off 4 bases at V and 6 bases at J, with 23 bases between the two ends. The CDR3 extends over 17 amino acids. The CDR3 region has the DNA TGTGCCAGCAGCTCCACGAGTAGAGTGTGGAGGGAGGATACGCAGTATTTT. The encoded protein is CASSSTSRVWREDTQYF.

This chain links TRBV6-5 with TRBJ2-3; D call uncertain. The CDR3 contains 15 residues. V dropped 6 bases and J dropped 5 bases, with 18 bases sitting between them. CDR1 and CDR2 (germline): MNHEY, SVGAGI. CDR3 loop: CASSHLDQPRDTQYF. DNA of the CDR3: TGTGCCAGCAGCCACTTAGACCAGCCCAGAGATACGCAGTATTTT.

This rearrangement joins TRBV7-2 to TRBJ2-5, with 11 bases matching TRBD1. The CDR3 extends over 15 amino acids. Germline loops: CDR1 SGHTA, CDR2 FQGNSA. V was clipped by 5 bases and J by 5 bases; unmatched bases: 7. The CDR3 DNA reads TGTGCCAGCAGCCCCCGGACAGGGGGCGCCGAGACCCAGTACTTC. Its protein product is CASSPRTGGAETQYF.

The chain recombines TRBV2 with TRBJ2-7; tentatively, D is TRBD1 (6 bases). Germline V lookup: CDR1 SNHLY, CDR2 FYNNEI. Trimming took off 3 bases at V and 1 base at J, with 10 bases between the two ends. The CDR3 length is 14 residues. CDR3 nucleotide sequence: TGTGCCAGCAGTGAGGGGGCAGCGTCCTACGAGCAGTACTTC. Its protein is CASSEGAASYEQYF. The full variable domain, rest sourced from reference TRBV2 and TRBJ2-7, is EPEVTQTPSHQVTQMGQEVILRCVPISNHLYFYWYRQILGQKVEFLVSFYNNEISEKSEIFDDQFSVERPDGSNFTLKIRSTKLEDSAMYFCASSEGAASYEQYFGPGTRLTVT.

The J gene is TRBJ2-5, the V gene TRBV11-2; TRBD1 is a possible D gene (6 bases). The CDR3 runs 15 residues. The germline V and J ends were trimmed by 2 bases and 2 bases, with 12 bases remaining between them. Germline CDR1 reads SGHAT; CDR2 reads FQNNGV. The CDR3 loop is CASSLYTGRQETQYF. The CDR3 bases are TGTGCCAGCAGCTTATATACAGGGCGGCAAGAGACCCAGTACTTC.

The chain uses TRBV7-2 and TRBJ1-3, with D unclear. This CDR3 is built from 13 residues. The germline gives CDR1 SGHTA, CDR2 FQGNSA. V was clipped by 0 bases and J by 3 bases, with 3 bases between them. CDR3 bases: TGTGCCAGCAGCTTAGCTCATGGAAACACCATATATTTT. Translated: CASSLAHGNTIYF.

This clone was observed a handful of times. The junction shows a germline mismatch at one end, possibly a read error. The chain carries TRBV4-2 and TRBJ2-2, with 10 bases matching TRBD2. Germline V CDR1 and CDR2: LGHNA, YNFKEQ. The CDR3 sequence is 17 residues long. This chain's CDR3 is CASRQEASGGVHRELFF. For the CDR3, the DNA is TGTGCCAGCAGGCAAGAGGCGAGCGGGGGGGTGCACCGGGAGCTGTTTTTT.

V is TRBV30 and J is TRBJ2-3; TRBD1 is a possible D gene (5 bases). CDR3 size: 11 residues. CDR1 and CDR2 (germline): GTSNPN, SVGIG (reference sequence). Trimming removed 4 bases from V and 5 bases from J, with 7 bases in between. The DNA of the CDR3 is TGTGCCTGGACCGACAGAGATACGCAGTATTTT. The encoded protein is CAWTDRDTQYF.